The rows below give T cell receptor beta chains drawn from one sample of a study of shared clonotypes between healthy human individuals. Sequencing used immunoSEQ multiplex PCR; TCRdb keeps in-frame clones, though not all of them. The sample includes approximately 2.1 million clones, approximately 93% of them seen just once. Material for sequencing was naive CD4+ T cells from PBMCs. The receptor set was obtained from a young man in good health. Some clones in this sample may be carry-over from other donors' samples. CDR3s include the opening cysteine and the closing phenylalanine or tryptophan. D genes are given only for firm matches. Only part of the rows carry a size: once, few, many, or a class if the clone is expanded.

D gene	V gene	CDR3 length	J gene	clone size	CDR3 DNA	CDR3 protein
.	TRBV30	14	TRBJ2-7	.	TGTGCCTGGAGTGTAAAGCCTCTGTCCTACGAGCAGTACTTC	CAWSVKPLSYEQYF
.	TRBV28	18	TRBJ1-3	.	TGTGCCAGCATAGGCACAATAGGGGCCCATTCCTCTGGAAACACCATATATTTT	CASIGTIGAHSSGNTIYF
.	TRBV9	16	TRBJ2-4	.	TGTGCCAGCAGCGTAGGAGGGTTGGGGCAGTTAAACATTCAGTACTTC	CASSVGGLGQLNIQYF
TRBD2	TRBV5-1	16	TRBJ2-3	.	TGCGCCAGCAGCCTGGGACTAGCGGGAGTTCCAGATACGCAGTATTTT	CASSLGLAGVPDTQYF
.	TRBV7-2	13	TRBJ1-2	once	TGTGCCAGCAGTAGGCCGGGAAGCTATGGCTACACCTTC	CASSRPGSYGYTF
TRBD1	TRBV25-1	16	TRBJ1-4	.	TGTGCCAGCAGTGCGCGATTGACAGGGTACGATGAAAAACTGTTTTTT	CASSARLTGYDEKLFF
TRBD2	TRBV6-1	13	TRBJ2-7	.	TGTGCCAGCAGTCGACTAGCCGACTACGAGCAGTACTTC	CASSRLADYEQYF
.	TRBV7-9	14	TRBJ1-2	.	TGTGCCAGCAGCCCCTCGGGGGCTGACTATGGCTACACCTTC	CASSPSGADYGYTF
TRBD1	TRBV19	15	TRBJ2-7	once	TGTGCCAGTAGTATAGGAGCCGGGACAGCCCACGAGCAGTACTTC	CASSIGAGTAHEQYF
.	TRBV7-9	13	TRBJ1-1	.	TGTGCCAGCAGCTTAGAGTCCAACACTGAAGCTTTCTTT	CASSLESNTEAFF
TRBD1	TRBV29-1	12	TRBJ1-2	.	TGCAGCGGAAGAGGGACAGAATATGGCTACACCTTC	CSGRGTEYGYTF
.	TRBV7-8	14	TRBJ1-1	.	TGTGCCAGCAGCAAAAGCGGACCGAACACTGAAGCTTTCTTT	CASSKSGPNTEAFF
TRBD1	TRBV10-3	13	TRBJ1-2	.	TGTGCCATCAGCCCACAGGGGCCCTATGGCTACACCTTC	CAISPQGPYGYTF
.	TRBV27	14	TRBJ2-5	.	TGTGCCAGCAGCTCCATGAACCCTCTAGAGACCCAGTACTTC	CASSSMNPLETQYF
TRBD2	TRBV5-6	14	TRBJ2-7	.	TGTGCCAGCAGCTGGACTAGCGGGACCTACGAGCAGTACTTC	CASSWTSGTYEQYF
.	TRBV5-1	14	TRBJ2-7	.	TGCGCCAGCAGCGCCGGCCCGGGTGTCTACGAGCAGTACTTC	CASSAGPGVYEQYF
.	TRBV29-1	17	TRBJ2-1	.	TGCAGCGCTGCAATCGGTACAGGGCCCCCCTCACACAATGAGCAGTTCTTC	CSAAIGTGPPSHNEQFF
TRBD1	TRBV7-9	14	TRBJ1-2	.	TGTGCCAGCAGCTTACAGGGGGCGCAATATGGCTACACCTTC	CASSLQGAQYGYTF
.	TRBV7-9	15	TRBJ1-5	few	TGTGCCAGCAGCTTAGAGGGGCTCTACAATCAGCCCCAGCATTTT	CASSLEGLYNQPQHF
.	TRBV30	16	TRBJ2-3	.	TGTGCCTGGAGTGTACGATCTAGCCTTCGCGCAGATACGCAGTATTTT	CAWSVRSSLRADTQYF
.	TRBV6-1	13	TRBJ1-2	.	TGTGCCAGCAGTGCTACCTTGGACTGGGGCTACACCTTC	CASSATLDWGYTF
.	TRBV5-6	15	TRBJ1-3	.	TGTGCCAGCAGCTTTTCCCTGAGACAGGGAAACACCATATATTTT	CASSFSLRQGNTIYF
TRBD2	TRBV5-4	17	TRBJ2-3	.	TGTGCCAGCAGCTTGGTGGTGGGAGGGCCGGTCACAGATACGCAGTATTTT	CASSLVVGGPVTDTQYF
TRBD2	TRBV7-2	18	TRBJ2-5	.	TGTGCCAGCAGCTTAACGATGTTAAGGAGCGGGAACCAAGAGACCCAGTACTTC	CASSLTMLRSGNQETQYF
.	TRBV9	15	TRBJ2-5	.	TGTGCCAGCAGCGTAGCTCTGGAGATCCAAGAGACCCAGTACTTC	CASSVALEIQETQYF
TRBD2	TRBV10-3	15	TRBJ2-7	.	TGTGCCATCAGGGGCACTAGCGGGATGCTCTCCGAGCAGTACTTC	CAIRGTSGMLSEQYF
.	TRBV27	14	TRBJ2-3	.	TGTGCCAGCAGTTTAACGGCCCGGACAGATACGCAGTATTTT	CASSLTARTDTQYF